This entry lists 17 T cell receptor beta chains sequenced from one sample in a study of kidney transplant recipient with SARS-CoV-2 infection. TCRdb ran MiXCR on the reads and lists one entry per CDR3 protein. The sample consists of fewer than 250,000 distinct CDR3 sequences, under 35% of them appearing once. The material was a blood sample, obtained at baseline and around day 110 from a kidney transplant recipient. All receptors come from a male patient younger than 45 who had COVID-19 and was a kidney transplant recipient. Part of the T cells may come from the graft donor.

This clonotype was seen repeatedly, ten times or more. The chain joins TRBV9 to TRBJ2-5; D ambiguous. The germline V gene encodes CDR1 SGDLS and CDR2 YYNGEE. The CDR3 sequence is 13 residues long. The V gene lost 0 bases and the J gene lost 4 bases, with 7 bases spanning the gap. Here the CDR3 DNA reads TGTGCCAGCAGCGTAGTATTGGGAGAGACCCAGTACTTC. Its protein product is CASSVVLGETQYF.

This clonotype was counted ten times or more. The rearrangement links TRBV5-5 to TRBJ2-3; a weak D match, TRBD2 (7 bases). V was trimmed by 1 base and J by 4 bases, leaving 22 bases between them. This CDR3 has 18 residues. Looked up from germline, CDR1 is SGHKS and CDR2 is YYEKEE (reference sequence). The CDR3 protein is CASSLRLAGGGSADTQYF. The CDR3 coding sequence is TGTGCCAGCAGCTTGCGACTAGCTGGAGGGGGGAGTGCAGATACGCAGTATTTT.

This clonotype was counted at least ten times. This rearrangement joins TRBV20-1 to TRBJ2-7; D remains ambiguous. The CDR3 sequence is 12 residues long. The germline gives CDR1 DFQATT, CDR2 SNEGSKA (reference sequence). V was cut by 4 bases and J by 2 bases, with 9 bases left in between. The CDR3 nucleotides are TGCAGTGCTATCGATCCTACCTACGAGCAGTACGTC. Protein product: CSAIDPTYEQYV.

This clonotype was seen ten or more times. This sequence joins TRBV25-1 and TRBJ2-7; unclear D gene. The CDR3 has 14 amino acids. Germline lookup yields CDR1 MGHDK and CDR2 SYGVNS. Trimming took off 1 base at V and 3 bases at J, with 10 bases between the two ends. CDR3 sequence: CASSESGSFYEQYF. The CDR3 DNA follows: TGTGCCAGCAGTGAATCCGGATCCTTCTACGAGCAGTACTTC.

This clonotype was counted at least ten times. The CDR3 sequence is CASSLVGTFSYGYTF. The CDR3 region has the DNA TGTGCCAGCAGCTTAGTGGGGACCTTTTCCTATGGCTACACCTTC. J is TRBJ1-2 and V is TRBV7-9; D perhaps matches TRBD1 (5 bases). Germline CDR1 SEHNR, CDR2 FQNEAQ (reference sequence). V dropped 1 base and J dropped 4 bases, with 13 bases sitting between them. The CDR3 covers 15 residues.

Turning to this clonotype: It may be a read error: a sequence one base away is much more abundant. The rearrangement links TRBV19 to TRBJ1-2; no reliable D call. The CDR3 loop spans 17 amino acids. CDR1 and CDR2 from the germline V gene are LNHDA and SQIVND (reference sequence). The CDR3 sequence: CASSEAVTNRKTYGYAF. CDR3 coding DNA: TGTGCCAGTAGTGAAGCTGTGACAAATCGAAAGACCTATGGCTACGCCTTC.

The gene calls are TRBV3-1 and TRBJ2-2, with D unresolved. The V and J ends lost 5 bases and 5 bases respectively, with 24 bases between them. The CDR3 is 18 residues long. Germline V gene lookup returns CDR1 LGHDT and CDR2 YNNKEL (reference sequence). For the CDR3, the DNA is TGTGCCAGCAGCGGAGTATATCCCATTTCAGGCTTGACCGGGGAGCTGTTTTTT. Encoded protein: CASSGVYPISGLTGELFF.

The chain combines TRBV7-9 with TRBJ2-3; the D gene is possibly TRBD1 (6 bases). V lost 5 bases and J 2 bases, leaving 20 bases between the germline ends. CDR3 size: 17 residues. CDR1 is SEHNR and CDR2 is FQNEAQ in the germline V gene (reference sequence). Here the CDR3 reads CASSHPSWGRITDTQYF. In DNA, the CDR3 is TGTGCCAGCAGCCATCCTTCGTGGGGGCGAATCACAGATACGCAGTATTTT.

This clonotype was counted at least ten times. The rearrangement joins TRBV10-3 to TRBJ2-2, with 10 bases matching TRBD2. CDR1 and CDR2 (germline): ENHRY, SYGVKD. After removal of 0 bases from V and 6 bases from J, the junction contained 7 bases not matched to a gene. The CDR3 has 17 amino acids. CDR3 protein: CAISESLAGDGPGELFF. CDR3 DNA: TGTGCCATCAGTGAGTCCCTAGCGGGAGATGGACCCGGGGAGCTGTTTTTT.

Many counts were recorded for this clonotype. This chain joins TRBV19 and TRBJ1-1; the D gene is possibly TRBD1 (5 bases). This CDR3 comprises 17 residues. V was clipped by 4 bases and J by 4 bases, with 22 bases between them. Germline-derived CDR1 and CDR2 are LNHDA and SQIVND (reference sequence). CDR3 residues: CASSRMSEGRAGTEAFF. The CDR3 DNA reads as TGTGCCAGTAGTAGGATGAGCGAGGGGAGGGCGGGCACTGAAGCTTTCTTT.

This clonotype has at least ten counts. The genes are TRBV19 and TRBJ1-4; D not resolved. Germline assignment: CDR1 LNHDA and CDR2 SQIVND (reference sequence). The germline V and J ends were trimmed by 7 bases and 1 base, with 7 bases remaining between them. The CDR3 has 13 residues. The CDR3 DNA sequence: TGTGCCAGTACCACGGGAACTAATGAAAAACTGTTTTTT. Its translation: CASTTGTNEKLFF.

For this clonotype: A read error is possible here, since a much larger clone lies one base away. V usage is TRBV7-9 and J usage is TRBJ1-4; possibly TRBD1 for D (5 bases). Germline CDR1 is SEHNR and CDR2 is FQNEAQ (reference sequence). The CDR3 is 14 amino acids. The CDR3 DNA sequence: TGTGCCAGCAGCCCCGGGGCAACTAGTGAAAAACTGTTTTTT. It codes for CASSPGATSEKLFF.

This clonotype was counted at least ten times. This chain uses TRBV5-3 with TRBJ2-7, with D hard to call. TRBV5-3 carries the ORF label, with uncertain function. The CDR3 is 16 amino acids. Between the trimmed V and J ends, which lost 0 bases and 4 bases, there was a span of 17 bases. The CDR3 nucleotides read TGTGCCAGAAGCTTGGCCAGGTGTATATCCTGTTACGAGCAGTACTTC. It encodes CARSLARCISCYEQYF.

Comments on this clonotype: Just one base apart from a much larger clone, this may be a read error. This chain links TRBV12-3 or TRBV12-4 with TRBJ1-4, with D uncertain. This CDR3 has 13 residues. CDR3 sequence reads: CTSGGPTNEKLFF. DNA of the CDR3: TGTACCAGCGGAGGGCCCACTAATGAAAAACTGTTTTTT.

This clonotype was counted many times. V gene TRBV27 combines with J gene TRBJ1-4; TRBD1 matches at 11 bases. The CDR3 totals 14 residues. Germline V gives CDR1 MNHEY, CDR2 SMNVEV (reference sequence). The J segment lost 8 bases and the V segment lost 8 bases, leaving 7 bases of the junction unmatched. The CDR3 coding sequence is TGTGCCAGCTCTCCGGGACAGGGGGAGGAAAAACTGTTTTTT. It is translated as CASSPGQGEEKLFF.

A note on this clonotype: A much larger clone lies a single base off, so this may be a read error. This chain uses TRBV7-6 with TRBJ2-2; D might be TRBD2 (6 bases). The CDR3 contains 15 residues. Per the germline V gene, CDR1 is SGHVS and CDR2 is FNYEAQ. This CDR3 is CASSAGLSPAGGLFF. In nucleotides, the CDR3 is TGTGCCAGCAGCGCCGGTCTGTCGCCGGCCGGGGGGCTGTTTTTT.

This clonotype was seen a single time. A much larger clone lies one base from this, so it may be a read error. The chain employs TRBV6-5 and TRBJ1-2; possible D gene TRBD1, 6 bases. Germline CDR1 and CDR2: MNHEY and SVGAGI. The length of the CDR3 is 14 residues. V dropped 11 bases and J dropped 8 bases, with 24 bases sitting between them. The CDR3 spells CAGTQSLGGAGYTF. The CDR3 DNA sequence: TGTGCCGGCACCCAGTCTTTGGGGGGCGCGGGCTACACCTTC.